The rows below give T cell receptor beta chains drawn from one sample of a study of blood T cell repertoires in COVID-19. Generated by immunoSEQ multiplex PCR, the TCRdb table keeps only in-frame clones and is missing some. The table has 40,000 to 60,000 clones, 84% seen once. Sequenced sample: peripheral blood. Receptor source: a man between 45 and 60 years old with active COVID-19. Each CDR3 is given with its conserved first and last residue. The D gene is left open where the match is weak.

cdr3_aa,j_call,v_call,d_call
CASTPGQGQDGELFF,TRBJ2-2,TRBV2,TRBD1
CASSPPRQGGEKLFF,TRBJ1-4,TRBV18,TRBD1
CASSFGRGYEQYF,TRBJ2-7,TRBV7-2,NA
CASSPIPGAAQHF,TRBJ1-5,TRBV27,NA
CASSEVPGQLDFNYGYTF,TRBJ1-2,TRBV27,TRBD1
CAISGGIGQGISPLHF,TRBJ1-6,TRBV10-3,TRBD1
CASGVGTATEAFF,TRBJ1-1,TRBV12-5,TRBD1
CASSSYRQGGEKLFF,TRBJ1-4,TRBV18,TRBD1
CASSQVTSGGLEETQYF,TRBJ2-5,TRBV4-1,TRBD2
CASSQSSGGQANTGELFF,TRBJ2-2,TRBV23-1,TRBD1
CATSSTGETQYF,TRBJ2-5,TRBV5-3,NA
CASSEWGGTYEQYF,TRBJ2-7,TRBV6-1,TRBD2
CAISEWQKSDEQYF,TRBJ2-7,TRBV10-3,NA
CATSSRQGNYGYTF,TRBJ1-2,TRBV15,TRBD1
CASSLDLATDTQYF,TRBJ2-3,TRBV7-2,NA
CASSVDGGGTGELFF,TRBJ2-2,TRBV9,NA
CASSQESGVSGTGGGGYTF,TRBJ1-2,TRBV4-1,TRBD1
CASSYSGGQTYEQYF,TRBJ2-7,TRBV2,TRBD2
CASSQGNGGAETQYF,TRBJ2-5,TRBV4-2,NA
CASSYGRGLYF,TRBJ2-7,TRBV6-5,NA
CASRAGQVGEQYF,TRBJ2-7,TRBV6-5,NA
CATSIRLGYEQYF,TRBJ2-7,TRBV15,NA
CASSENIARSSDTQYF,TRBJ2-3,TRBV6-1,NA
CASTRESYEQYF,TRBJ2-7,TRBV2,NA
CASSLAGGITDTQYF,TRBJ2-3,TRBV5-1,NA
CASSPRDRGLNEKLFF,TRBJ1-4,TRBV3-1/TRBV3-2,TRBD1
CASSQGLGQGSEQFF,TRBJ2-1,TRBV4-3,TRBD1
CASSQSRGGTNEKLFF,TRBJ1-4,TRBV4-1,NA
CATSDLETQYF,TRBJ2-5,TRBV24-1,NA
CASSRGQGKGEQYF,TRBJ2-7,TRBV6-5,TRBD1
CASRTSSGGAGGELFF,TRBJ2-2,TRBV5-1,TRBD2
CASSLALAGMNTEAFF,TRBJ1-1,TRBV7-2,NA
CATSSPGTSGETQYF,TRBJ2-5,TRBV15,TRBD2
CSVLGRTYEQYF,TRBJ2-7,TRBV29-1,NA
CATLGLGLDTQYF,TRBJ2-3,TRBV6-7,TRBD2
CASGRRMNTEAFF,TRBJ1-1,TRBV4-1,NA
CASIIPSGGAYEQYF,TRBJ2-7,TRBV6-5,TRBD2
CASSIGDNQFF,TRBJ2-1,TRBV19,NA
CASSPGLADNEQFF,TRBJ2-1,TRBV5-1,TRBD2
CASSIVSVSYEQYF,TRBJ2-7,TRBV19,NA